Below, 29 T cell receptor beta chains from the same sample are listed, as sequenced in a study of cytomegalovirus exposure and HLA in healthy donors. Primers included in the PCR were 60 Vbeta and 13 Jbeta primers. Generated by immunoSEQ multiplex PCR, the TCRdb table keeps only in-frame clones and is missing some. The repertoire holds fewer than 200,000 clones, with roughly 76% as singletons. Source material: PBMCs. These receptors were obtained from a woman in her forties or fifties in good health and CMV-seronegative.

The V call is TRBV9, the J call TRBJ1-2, with D maybe TRBD1 (5 bases). CDR3 length: 15 residues. Per the germline V gene, CDR1 is SGDLS and CDR2 is YYNGEE. The germline V and J ends were trimmed by 1 base and 0 bases, with 10 bases remaining between them. The CDR3 nucleotides are TGTGCCAGCAGCGTATCCGACAGTTCTAACTATGGCTACACCTTC. Its translation: CASSVSDSSNYGYTF.

The chain has TRBV7-2 and TRBJ1-5, with a possible D match to TRBD1 (5 bases). In germline, CDR1 is SGHTA, CDR2 FQGNSA. V dropped 0 bases and J dropped 4 bases, with 16 bases sitting between them. This CDR3 has 17 residues. The CDR3 DNA reads as TGTGCCAGCAGCTTAGCGTTCGTGGGGGAGGGAAATCAGCCCCAGCATTTT. Protein: CASSLAFVGEGNQPQHF. Filled out from reference TRBV7-2 and TRBJ1-5, the complete variable domain reads GAGVSQSPSNKVTEKGKDVELRCDPISGHTALYWYRQSLGQGLEFLIYFQGNSAPDKSGLPSDRFSAERTGGSVSTLTIQRTQQEDSAVYLCASSLAFVGEGNQPQHFGDGTRLSIL.

This chain uses TRBV5-6 with TRBJ2-1; 8 bases match TRBD1. The CDR3 runs to 14 residues. Germline V gives CDR1 SGHDT, CDR2 YYEEEE. Unmatched junction bases numbered 1, after V lost 1 base and J lost 4 bases. The CDR3 coding sequence is TGTGCCAGCAGCTTGAGGACAGGGTACAATGAGCAGTTCTTC. Residues: CASSLRTGYNEQFF.

The chain couples TRBV27 to TRBJ2-7; no clear D. Germline loops: CDR1 MNHEY, CDR2 SMNVEV (reference sequence). Trimming removed 1 base at V and 5 bases at J, with 15 bases between. The CDR3 runs to 15 residues. The CDR3 DNA reads as TGTGCCAGCAGTTTATGGTTGGGCCTGGCCAACGAGCAGTACTTC. Translation gives CASSLWLGLANEQYF.

This clone occurred once. The rearrangement uses TRBV6-5 and TRBJ1-6; unclear D gene. Trimming pared 5 bases from V and 0 bases from J, leaving 8 bases between. Germline V lookup: CDR1 MNHEY, CDR2 SVGAGI. The CDR3 sequence is 15 residues long. CDR3 DNA: TGTGCCAGCAGTCTCCGGTACTCCTATAATTCACCCCTCCACTTT. Its protein product is CASSLRYSYNSPLHF.

The CDR3 nucleotides read TGTGCCAGCAGCTTAGCCCCGAGGGTGTACACTGAAGCTTTCTTT. Protein: CASSLAPRVYTEAFF. The chain carries TRBV7-8 and TRBJ1-1; D uncertain. The CDR3 is made up of 15 amino acids. Trimming stripped 0 bases from V and 3 bases from J, with 11 bases between. CDR1 is SGHVS and CDR2 is FQNEAQ in the germline V gene.

The chain joins TRBV30 to TRBJ1-1; the match to TRBD1 covers 9 bases. This CDR3 comprises 14 residues. The V and J ends lost 4 bases and 0 bases, in that order; junction bases with no gene match: 3. Germline assignment: CDR1 GTSNPN and CDR2 SVGIG (reference sequence). Written as DNA, the CDR3 is TGTGCCTGGACGACAGGGGGATTGAACACTGAAGCTTTCTTT. Translating gives CAWTTGGLNTEAFF.

The rearrangement joins TRBV14 to TRBJ2-3, with a weak D call TRBD2 (7 bases). The CDR3 loop spans 15 amino acids. Germline CDR1 SGHDN, CDR2 FVKESK. Between the trimmed V and J ends, which lost 6 bases and 5 bases, there was a span of 18 bases. DNA for the CDR3: TGTGCCAGCAGTCTTCGCAGGGGAGGGGGAGATACGCAGTATTTT. It encodes CASSLRRGGGDTQYF.

The rearrangement links TRBV6-5 to TRBJ1-1; possibly TRBD1 for D (6 bases). The CDR3 has 14 amino acids. Per the germline V gene, CDR1 is MNHEY and CDR2 is SVGAGI. The V gene lost 7 bases and the J gene lost 5 bases, with 17 bases spanning the gap. CDR3 nucleotides: TGTGCCAGCACGGGACACCTGGGCGGAACTGAAGCTTTCTTT. Translating gives CASTGHLGGTEAFF.

The J gene is TRBJ1-2, the V gene TRBV19; TRBD1 is a possible D gene (5 bases). The CDR3 length is 13 residues. Looked up from germline, CDR1 is LNHDA and CDR2 is SQIVND (reference sequence). The ends were cut back, 6 bases at V and 5 bases at J, with 13 bases in the middle. DNA for the CDR3: TGTGCCAGTAGCTTTACGCAGGGATATGGCTACACCTTC. Translation: CASSFTQGYGYTF. The full variable domain, its missing parts supplied by reference TRBV19 and TRBJ1-2, is DGGITQSPKYLFRKEGQNVTLSCEQNLNHDAMYWYRQDPGQGLRLIYYSQIVNDFQKGDIAEGYSVSREKKESFPLTVTSAQKNPTAFYLCASSFTQGYGYTFGSGTRLTVV.

The chain joins TRBV5-8 to TRBJ1-5; D unclear. V was cut by 4 bases and J by 3 bases, with 11 bases left in between. Germline V CDR1 and CDR2: SGHTS, YDEGEE. The CDR3 runs 14 residues. CDR3 region: CASSPYRHNQPQHF. The CDR3 DNA is TGTGCCAGCAGCCCTTACAGACACAATCAGCCCCAGCATTTT.

The rearrangement joins TRBV19 to TRBJ2-1, with TRBD1 matching 9 bases. The ends lost 3 bases at V and 5 bases at J; junction bases unmatched: 5. The CDR3 is 15 amino acids. Per germline, CDR1 LNHDA and CDR2 SQIVND (reference sequence). This chain's CDR3 is CASSMLGQGNNEQFF. The CDR3 DNA follows: TGTGCCAGTAGTATGTTGGGACAGGGCAACAATGAGCAGTTCTTC.

The chain joins TRBV7-9 to TRBJ1-6; D gene uncertain. CDR3 length: 14 amino acids. Germline values: CDR1 SEHNR, CDR2 FQNEAQ (reference sequence). V lost 2 bases to trimming and J lost 8 bases, with 10 bases between them. The CDR3 DNA sequence: TGTGCCAGCAGCTTAATCGGGTCCGATTCACCCCTCCACTTT. It is translated as CASSLIGSDSPLHF.

The J gene is TRBJ2-2, the V gene TRBV2, with D tentatively TRBD2 (5 bases). Deletions cut 5 bases from V and 5 bases from J, with 6 bases between. This CDR3 has 12 amino acids. The germline CDR1 and CDR2 sequences are SNHLY and FYNNEI. Written as DNA, the CDR3 is TGTGCCAGCAGTATAGCGACCGGGGAGCTGTTTTTT. This sequence encodes CASSIATGELFF.

V gene TRBV1 combines with J gene TRBJ2-7; the table's TRBD2 call for D was not verified on the DNA. TRBV1 is a pseudogene. There are 15 residues in the CDR3. The CDR3 DNA reads TGCACCAGCAGCCAAGGTAGCGGGAGGTTATACGAGCAGTACTTC. Protein product: CTSSQGSGRLYEQYF.

This clone showed up just once. This sequence joins TRBV4-3 and TRBJ2-7; 11 nucleotides align to TRBD1. From germline, CDR1 is LGHNA and CDR2 YSLEER. With 4 bases clipped from V and 4 bases from J, the junction kept 3 bases outside the gene matches. This CDR3 has 14 amino acids. The CDR3 protein is CASSPGTGGYEQYF. In DNA form, the CDR3 reads TGCGCCAGCAGCCCCGGGACAGGGGGGTACGAGCAGTACTTC.

The V and J genes are TRBV2 and TRBJ2-7, with D possibly being TRBD2 (5 bases). V was trimmed by 2 bases and J by 4 bases, leaving 6 bases between them. This CDR3 has 12 amino acids. Germline V lookup: CDR1 SNHLY, CDR2 FYNNEI. The DNA of the CDR3 is TGTGCCAGCAGTGAAAAGCGGTACGAGCAGTACTTC. Protein: CASSEKRYEQYF.

The chain links TRBV28 to TRBJ1-1, with a tentative D call TRBD1 (5 bases). Deletions cut 4 bases from V and 1 base from J, with 10 bases between. Germline loops: CDR1 MDHEN, CDR2 SYDVKM. The CDR3 has 14 amino acids. CDR3 bases: TGTGCCAGCAGTTCCAGGGACTCGAACACTGAAGCTTTCTTT. Protein product: CASSSRDSNTEAFF.

V gene TRBV5-6 combines with J gene TRBJ2-5; 11 nucleotides align to TRBD1. The J call may be mistaken, given a closer DNA end match to TRBJ2-7. The CDR3 has 15 residues. CDR1 is SGHDT, CDR2 YYEEEE, per germline. The CDR3 bases are TGTGCCAGCAGCTTGGGGGACAGGGGGTTCTACGAGCAGTACTTC. It is translated as CASSLGDRGFYEQYF.

This chain connects TRBV19 to TRBJ1-2, with 7 bases that match TRBD1. V gave up 1 base and J gave up 3 bases; unmatched junction bases: 8. Germline-derived CDR1 and CDR2 are LNHDA and SQIVND (reference sequence). The CDR3 consists of 16 residues. This CDR3 reads CASSIGFRQGDYGYTF. The CDR3 DNA sequence: TGTGCCAGTAGTATAGGATTTCGACAGGGTGACTATGGCTACACCTTC.

The J gene is TRBJ2-5, the V gene TRBV9; 9 bases fit TRBD2. V trimming: 3 bases; J trimming: 5 bases; junction bases outside the gene matches: 2. The germline CDR1 and CDR2 sequences are SGDLS and YYNGEE. The CDR3 contains 13 residues. The CDR3 DNA reads TGTGCCAGCAGCGATAGCGGGGGTGAGACCCAGTACTTC. Protein: CASSDSGGETQYF.

The CDR3 protein is CASSLFPGYGYTF. The CDR3 coding sequence is TGTGCCAGCAGCTTATTTCCAGGGTATGGCTACACCTTC. The gene calls are TRBV11-2 and TRBJ1-2; D is perhaps TRBD1 (5 bases). Trimming pared 2 bases from V and 5 bases from J, leaving 9 bases between. Germline-derived CDR1 and CDR2 are SGHAT and FQNNGV. The CDR3 extends over 13 amino acids.

CDR3 nucleotides: TGTGCCAGCAGCCAAGCGAGGGGGTTAAACACCGGGGAGCTGTTTTTT. Protein: CASSQARGLNTGELFF. The chain uses TRBV4-2 and TRBJ2-2; perhaps TRBD1 as D (6 bases). Germline loops: CDR1 LGHNA, CDR2 YNFKEQ. This CDR3 has 16 residues. Trimming left V 1 base short and J 2 bases short, with 11 bases between.

This clone has a handful of counts. This sequence joins TRBV5-6 and TRBJ2-2; 7 bases match TRBD1. This CDR3 region has 14 residues. CDR1 is SGHDT, CDR2 YYEEEE, per germline. Trimming at V came to 3 bases and at J to 7 bases, leaving 6 bases not matched to a gene. CDR3 nucleotides: TGTGCCAGCAGCTGGGACAGACAGATCGGGGAGCTGTTTTTT. Protein product: CASSWDRQIGELFF. Full variable domain (missing parts from reference TRBV5-6 and TRBJ2-2): DAGVTQSPTHLIKTRGQQVTLRCSPKSGHDTVSWYQQALGQGPQFIFQYYEEEERQRGNFPDRFSGHQFPNYSSELNVNALLLGDSALYLCASSWDRQIGELFFGEGSRLTVL.

A few counts support this clone. The chain has TRBV6-5 and TRBJ1-1, with D perhaps TRBD1 (6 bases). In germline, CDR1 is MNHEY, CDR2 SVGAGI. The CDR3 spans 15 residues. Trimming shortened V by 6 bases and J by 4 bases, and 18 bases separated the two germline ends. The CDR3 DNA reads as TGTGCCAGCAGAGAGACAGGCCGTGACGGCACTGAAGCTTTCTTT. Protein: CASRETGRDGTEAFF.

This clone came up a few times. The genes are TRBV19 and TRBJ2-7; a possible D gene is TRBD2 (5 bases). Germline V gene data show CDR1 as LNHDA and CDR2 as SQIVND (reference sequence). The length of the CDR3 is 15 residues. The V gene lost 6 bases and the J gene lost 3 bases, with 18 bases spanning the gap. The CDR3 is CASSTDLSGIYEQYF. CDR3 DNA: TGTGCCAGTAGCACCGATTTGTCGGGGATCTACGAGCAGTACTTC.

The chain joins TRBV29-1 to TRBJ2-6, with 7 bases aligning to TRBD1. The CDR3 consists of 14 residues. Germline CDR1 SQVTM, CDR2 ANQGSEA. V shed 6 bases and J 2 bases; nucleotides not matched to a gene: 4. The CDR3 spells CSVFTGAGANVLTF. Written as DNA, the CDR3 is TGCAGCGTGTTCACAGGGGCTGGGGCCAACGTCCTGACTTTC.

V is TRBV5-4 and J is TRBJ2-2, with D unclear. Germline V CDR1 and CDR2: SGHNT, YYREEE (reference sequence). This CDR3 comprises 16 residues. V was trimmed by 0 bases and J by 0 bases, leaving 9 bases between them. The CDR3 here is CASSLAPGTNTGELFF. The CDR3 DNA is TGTGCCAGCAGCTTGGCCCCAGGCACGAACACCGGGGAGCTGTTTTTT.

In DNA form, the CDR3 reads TGTGCCAGCAGCTTTGGAGGGTCCCCCTCCTCCTACGAGCAGTACTTC. This encodes CASSFGGSPSSYEQYF. V is TRBV7-6 and J is TRBJ2-5; D might be TRBD2 (6 bases). The J call may be in error: the DNA end matches TRBJ2-7 better. This CDR3 is 16 amino acids long. The germline V gene has CDR1 SGHVS and CDR2 FNYEAQ.